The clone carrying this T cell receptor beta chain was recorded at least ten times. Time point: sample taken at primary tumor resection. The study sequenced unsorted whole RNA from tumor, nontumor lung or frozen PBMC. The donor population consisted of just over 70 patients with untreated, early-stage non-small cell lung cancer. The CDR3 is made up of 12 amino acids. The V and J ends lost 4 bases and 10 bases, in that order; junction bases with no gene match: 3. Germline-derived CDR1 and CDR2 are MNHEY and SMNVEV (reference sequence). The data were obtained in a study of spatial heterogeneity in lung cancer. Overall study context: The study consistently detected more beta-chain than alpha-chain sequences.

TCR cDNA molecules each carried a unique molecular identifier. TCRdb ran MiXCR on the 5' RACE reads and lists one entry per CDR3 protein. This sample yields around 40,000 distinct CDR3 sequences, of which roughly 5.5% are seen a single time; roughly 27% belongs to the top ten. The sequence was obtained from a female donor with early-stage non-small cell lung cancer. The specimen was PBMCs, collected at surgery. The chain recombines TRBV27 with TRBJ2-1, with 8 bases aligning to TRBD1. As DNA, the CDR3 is TGTGCCAGCAGTTCAGGGGGCTGGGAGCAGTTCTTC. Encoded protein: CASSSGGWEQFF.